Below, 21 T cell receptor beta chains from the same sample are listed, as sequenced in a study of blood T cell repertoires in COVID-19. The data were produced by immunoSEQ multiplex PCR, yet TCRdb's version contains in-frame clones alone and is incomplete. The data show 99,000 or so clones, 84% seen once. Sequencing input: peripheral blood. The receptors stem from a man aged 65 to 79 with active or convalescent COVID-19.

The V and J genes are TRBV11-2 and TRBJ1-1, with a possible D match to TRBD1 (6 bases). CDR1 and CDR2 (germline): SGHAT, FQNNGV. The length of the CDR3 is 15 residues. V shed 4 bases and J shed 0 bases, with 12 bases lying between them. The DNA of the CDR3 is TGTGCCAGCAGCTCCGACAGGCCCTTGAACACTGAAGCTTTCTTT. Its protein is CASSSDRPLNTEAFF.

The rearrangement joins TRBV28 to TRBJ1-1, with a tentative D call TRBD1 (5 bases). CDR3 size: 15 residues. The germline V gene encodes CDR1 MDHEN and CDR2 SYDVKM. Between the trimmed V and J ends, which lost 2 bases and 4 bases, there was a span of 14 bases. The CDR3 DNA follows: TGTGCCAGCAGTTTAGGAGGGTTTAGGGGCACTGAAGCTTTCTTT. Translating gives CASSLGGFRGTEAFF. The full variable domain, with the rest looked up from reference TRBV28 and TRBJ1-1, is DVKVTQSSRYLVKRTGEKVFLECVQDMDHENMFWYRQDPGLGLRLIYFSYDVKMKEKGDIPEGYSVSREKKERFSLILESASTNQTSMYLCASSLGGFRGTEAFFGQGTRLTVV.

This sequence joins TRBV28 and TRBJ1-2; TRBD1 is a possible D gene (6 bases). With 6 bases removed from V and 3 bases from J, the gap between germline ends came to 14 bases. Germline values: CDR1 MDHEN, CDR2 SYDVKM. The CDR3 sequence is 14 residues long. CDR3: CASSTTGLHYGYTF. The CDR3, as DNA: TGTGCCAGCAGCACCACAGGGTTGCACTATGGCTACACCTTC.

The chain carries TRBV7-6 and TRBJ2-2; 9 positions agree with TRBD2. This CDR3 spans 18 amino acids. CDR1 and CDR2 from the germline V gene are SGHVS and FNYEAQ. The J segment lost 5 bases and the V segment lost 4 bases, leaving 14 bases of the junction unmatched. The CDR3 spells CASSSGAGGGARTGELFF. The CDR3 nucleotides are TGTGCCAGCAGCTCCGGTGCGGGCGGGGGGGCGAGAACCGGGGAGCTGTTTTTT.

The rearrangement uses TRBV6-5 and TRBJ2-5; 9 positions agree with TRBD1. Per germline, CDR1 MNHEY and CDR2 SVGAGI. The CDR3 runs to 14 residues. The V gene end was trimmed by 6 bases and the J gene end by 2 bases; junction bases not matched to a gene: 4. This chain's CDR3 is CASSRDRVQETQYF. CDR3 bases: TGTGCCAGCAGCCGGGACAGGGTTCAAGAGACCCAGTACTTC.

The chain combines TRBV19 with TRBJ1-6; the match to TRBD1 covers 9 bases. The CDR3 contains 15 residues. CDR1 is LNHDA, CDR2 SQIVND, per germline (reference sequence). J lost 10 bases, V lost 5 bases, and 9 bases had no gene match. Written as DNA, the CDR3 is TGTGCCAGTAGTCCTCAACAGGGGGCAAGGTCACCCCTCCACTTT. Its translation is CASSPQQGARSPLHF.

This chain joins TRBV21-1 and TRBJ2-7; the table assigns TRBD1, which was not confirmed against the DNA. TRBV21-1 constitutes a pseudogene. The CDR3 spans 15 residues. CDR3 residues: CASSPSTVGPYEQYF. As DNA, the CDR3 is TGTGCCAGCAGCCCCAGTACTGTGGGGCCCTACGAGCAGTACTTC.

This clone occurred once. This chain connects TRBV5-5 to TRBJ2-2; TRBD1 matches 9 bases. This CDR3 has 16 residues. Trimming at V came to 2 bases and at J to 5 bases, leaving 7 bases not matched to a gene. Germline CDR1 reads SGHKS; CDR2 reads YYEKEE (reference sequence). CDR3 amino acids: CASSLAGQGRTGELFF. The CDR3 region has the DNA TGTGCCAGCAGCTTAGCCGGACAGGGGAGAACCGGGGAGCTGTTTTTT.

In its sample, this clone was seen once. Written as DNA, the CDR3 is TGCAGCGTTGGGGGGGATGGCTACACCTTC. This sequence encodes CSVGGDGYTF. The chain recombines TRBV29-1 with TRBJ1-2, with D possibly being TRBD1 (5 bases). Germline CDR1 SQVTM, CDR2 ANQGSEA. Trimming cost V 4 bases and J 6 bases, with 6 bases left between them. CDR3 length equals 10 residues.

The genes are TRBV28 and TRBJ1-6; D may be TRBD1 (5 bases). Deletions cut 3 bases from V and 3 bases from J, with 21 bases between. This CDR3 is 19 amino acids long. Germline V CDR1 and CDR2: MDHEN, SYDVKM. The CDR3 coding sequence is TGTGCCAGCAGTTTCGGCCAGGGTGGTCCCGGGGGCTATAATTCACCCCTCCACTTT. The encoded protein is CASSFGQGGPGGYNSPLHF. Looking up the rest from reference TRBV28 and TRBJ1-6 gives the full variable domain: DVKVTQSSRYLVKRTGEKVFLECVQDMDHENMFWYRQDPGLGLRLIYFSYDVKMKEKGDIPEGYSVSREKKERFSLILESASTNQTSMYLCASSFGQGGPGGYNSPLHFGNGTRLTVT.

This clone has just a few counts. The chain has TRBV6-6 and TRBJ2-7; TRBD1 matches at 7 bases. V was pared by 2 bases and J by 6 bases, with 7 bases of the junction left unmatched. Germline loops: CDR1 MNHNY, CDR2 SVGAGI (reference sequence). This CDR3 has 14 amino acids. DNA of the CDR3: TGTGCCAGCAGTTACCCGCGGACAGGCACCGAGCAGTACTTC. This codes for CASSYPRTGTEQYF.

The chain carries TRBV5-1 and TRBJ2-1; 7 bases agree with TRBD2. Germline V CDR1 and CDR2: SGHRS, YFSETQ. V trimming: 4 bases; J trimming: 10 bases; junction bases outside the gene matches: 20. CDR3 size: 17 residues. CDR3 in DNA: TGCGCCAGCAGCCCAACCCCCCGGTCGGGGGGTGGGCTCGAGCAGTTCTTC. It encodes CASSPTPRSGGGLEQFF.

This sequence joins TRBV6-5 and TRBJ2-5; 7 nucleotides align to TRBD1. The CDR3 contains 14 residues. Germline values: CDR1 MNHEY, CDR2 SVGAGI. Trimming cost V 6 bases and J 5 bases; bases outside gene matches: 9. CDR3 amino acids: CASSAGRQGETQYF. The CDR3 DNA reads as TGTGCCAGCAGCGCCGGAAGACAGGGTGAGACCCAGTACTTC.

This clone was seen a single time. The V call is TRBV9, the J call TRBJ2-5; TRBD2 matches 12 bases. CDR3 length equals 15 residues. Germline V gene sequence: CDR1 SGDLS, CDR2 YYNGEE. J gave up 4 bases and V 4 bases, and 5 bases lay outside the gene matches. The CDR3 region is CASSKTSGGLETQYF. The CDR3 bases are TGTGCCAGCAGCAAAACTAGCGGGGGGTTAGAGACCCAGTACTTC.

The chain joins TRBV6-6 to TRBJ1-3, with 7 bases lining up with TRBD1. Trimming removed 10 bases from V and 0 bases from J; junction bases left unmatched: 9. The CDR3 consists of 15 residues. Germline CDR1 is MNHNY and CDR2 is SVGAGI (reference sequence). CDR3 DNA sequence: TGTGCCACCCGGACGGGACAGTTCTCTGGAAACACCATATATTTT. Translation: CATRTGQFSGNTIYF.

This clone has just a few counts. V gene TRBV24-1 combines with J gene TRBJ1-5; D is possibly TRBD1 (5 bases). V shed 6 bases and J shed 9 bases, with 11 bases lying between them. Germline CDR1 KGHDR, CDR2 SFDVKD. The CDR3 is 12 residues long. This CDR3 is CATSSGGRPQHF. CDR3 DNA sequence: TGTGCCACCAGTAGCGGGGGGAGGCCCCAGCATTTT.

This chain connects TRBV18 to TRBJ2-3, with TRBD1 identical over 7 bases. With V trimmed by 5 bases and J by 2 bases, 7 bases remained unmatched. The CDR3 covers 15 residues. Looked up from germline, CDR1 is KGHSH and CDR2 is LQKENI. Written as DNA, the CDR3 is TGTGCCAGCTCAGTGGGACAGACTTACACAGATACGCAGTATTTT. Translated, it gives CASSVGQTYTDTQYF.

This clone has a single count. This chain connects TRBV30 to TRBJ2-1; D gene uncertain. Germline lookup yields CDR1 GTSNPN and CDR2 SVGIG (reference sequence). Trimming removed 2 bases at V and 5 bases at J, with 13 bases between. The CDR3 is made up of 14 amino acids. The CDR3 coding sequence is TGTGCCTGGAGTCCCTGGGCTTCAGACAATGAGCAGTTCTTC. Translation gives CAWSPWASDNEQFF.

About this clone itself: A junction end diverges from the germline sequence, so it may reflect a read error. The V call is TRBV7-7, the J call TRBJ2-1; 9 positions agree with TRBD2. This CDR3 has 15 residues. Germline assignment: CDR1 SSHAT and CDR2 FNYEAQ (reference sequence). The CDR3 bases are TGTGCTAGCAGCTTAGATAGCGGGGGTAACAATGAGCAGTTCTTC. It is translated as CASSLDSGGNNEQFF.

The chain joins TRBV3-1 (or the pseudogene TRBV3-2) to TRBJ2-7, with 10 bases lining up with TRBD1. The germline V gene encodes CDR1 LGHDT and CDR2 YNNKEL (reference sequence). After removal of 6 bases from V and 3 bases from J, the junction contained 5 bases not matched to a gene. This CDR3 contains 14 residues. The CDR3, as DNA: TGTGCCAGCAGGAACCGGGACAGGGGCTACGAGCAGTACTTC. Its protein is CASRNRDRGYEQYF.

CDR3 in DNA: TGTGCCAGCACGTCCCTAGACAGGGGGGAGACAGATACGCAGTATTTT. Amino acids: CASTSLDRGETDTQYF. V and J are TRBV2 and TRBJ2-3, with TRBD1 matching over 9 bases. CDR3 length equals 16 residues. V lost 7 bases, J lost 3 bases, and 11 bases stayed unmatched. CDR1 and CDR2 from the germline V gene are SNHLY and FYNNEI.